This TCR beta chain was documented in a study of beta chain features in type 1 diabetes. There are 15 residues in the CDR3. Isolated RNA was reverse transcribed in full, so expressed TCRB transcripts were sequenced. Libraries were prepared by immunoSEQ multiplex PCR; TCRdb keeps only in-frame clonotypes and omits some of them. The sample carries more than 150,000 clones, over 8.5% recorded once. The chain combines TRBV1 with TRBJ2-5; TRBD2 is taken as the D call from the table, unchecked against the DNA. TRBV1 is given as a pseudogene. The sequence was collected from a young man in good health. Sequenced: central memory CD4+ T cells from blood. Written as DNA, the CDR3 is TGCACCAGCAGCTCGACCGGGGGGGATGAAGAGACCCAGTACTTC. Translation: CTSSSTGGDEETQYF.